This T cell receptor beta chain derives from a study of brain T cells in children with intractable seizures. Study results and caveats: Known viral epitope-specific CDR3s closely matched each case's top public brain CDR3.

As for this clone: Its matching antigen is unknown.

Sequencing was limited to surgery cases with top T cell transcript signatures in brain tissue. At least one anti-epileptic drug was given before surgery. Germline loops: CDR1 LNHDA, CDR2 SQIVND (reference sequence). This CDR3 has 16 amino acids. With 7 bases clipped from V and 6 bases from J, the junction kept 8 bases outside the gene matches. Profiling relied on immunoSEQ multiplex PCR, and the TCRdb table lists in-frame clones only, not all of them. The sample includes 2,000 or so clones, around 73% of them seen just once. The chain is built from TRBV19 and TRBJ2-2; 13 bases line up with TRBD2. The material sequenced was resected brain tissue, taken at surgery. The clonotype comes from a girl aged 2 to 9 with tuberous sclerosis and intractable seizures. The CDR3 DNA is TGTGCCAGTAATCCCGAACTAGCGGGGGGGGCCGGGGAGCTGTTTTTT. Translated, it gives CASNPELAGGAGELFF.